There are many counts of the clone carrying this TCR beta chain. TCR beta CDR3 regions were amplified from RNA. The HTBI primer set was used in a first-round RT-PCR of the TCR CDR3. TCRdb passed the multiplex PCR reads through MiXCR, listing each CDR3 protein once. The sample lists 500,000 to 600,000 distinct CDR3 sequences; around 42% were seen once. The CDR3 runs to 13 residues. Germline values: CDR1 DFQATT, CDR2 SNEGSKA (reference sequence). Deletions cut 0 bases from V and 3 bases from J, with 8 bases between. The data originate from a study of T cells in Graves' hyperthyroidism and ophthalmopathy. Thyroid ultrasound, orbital computed tomography, clinical symptoms, and serum thyroxine and TRAb underpinned diagnoses.

Material for sequencing was peripheral blood or thyroid tissue (not recorded which). The clonotype was recovered from an adult woman with Graves' disease, either hyperthyroidism or ophthalmopathy (not recorded which). The gene calls are TRBV20-1 and TRBJ1-1, with a tentative D call TRBD1 (5 bases). The CDR3 nucleotides are TGCAGTGCTAGAGAGGGGGGGGACACTGAAGCTTTCTTT. It encodes CSAREGGDTEAFF.